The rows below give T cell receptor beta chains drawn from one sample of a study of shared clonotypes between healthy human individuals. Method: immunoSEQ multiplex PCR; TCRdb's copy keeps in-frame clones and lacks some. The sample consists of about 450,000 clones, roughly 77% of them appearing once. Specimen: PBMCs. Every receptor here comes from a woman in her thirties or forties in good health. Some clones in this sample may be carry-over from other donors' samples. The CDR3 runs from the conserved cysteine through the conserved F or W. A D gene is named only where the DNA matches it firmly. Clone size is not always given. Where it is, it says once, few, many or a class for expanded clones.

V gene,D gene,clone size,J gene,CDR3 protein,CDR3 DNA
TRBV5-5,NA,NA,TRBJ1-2,CASSVRENPYTF,TGTGCCAGCAGCGTAAGGGAGAACCCCTACACCTTC
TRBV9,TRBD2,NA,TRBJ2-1,CASSATSGGYNEQFF,TGTGCCAGCAGCGCGACTAGCGGGGGATACAATGAGCAGTTCTTC
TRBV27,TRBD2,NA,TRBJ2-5,CASRGSSGSFRETQYF,TGTGCCAGCAGAGGGTCTAGCGGGAGTTTTAGGGAGACCCAGTACTTC
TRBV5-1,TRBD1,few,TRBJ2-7,CASSRDSAYEQYF,TGCGCCAGCAGCCGGGACAGCGCCTACGAGCAGTACTTC
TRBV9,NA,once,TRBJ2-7,CASSVGGFGYEQYF,TGTGCCAGCAGCGTAGGGGGGTTCGGCTACGAGCAGTACTTC
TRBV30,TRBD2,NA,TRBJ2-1,CAWSRLAGVDEQFF,TGTGCCTGGAGTCGCCTAGCGGGAGTTGATGAGCAGTTCTTC
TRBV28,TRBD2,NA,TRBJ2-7,CASRLAGLYEQYF,TGTGCCAGTCGACTAGCGGGCCTCTACGAGCAGTACTTC
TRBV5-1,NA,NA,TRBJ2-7,CASSLVSGGGYEQYF,TGCGCCAGCAGCTTGGTCTCGGGGGGCGGCTACGAGCAGTACTTC
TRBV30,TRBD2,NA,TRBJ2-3,CAWSRGLAGDTQYF,TGTGCCTGGTCCAGGGGACTAGCGGGAGATACGCAGTATTTT
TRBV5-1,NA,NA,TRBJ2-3,CASSLGQGSDTQYF,TGCGCCAGCAGCTTGGGTCAGGGGTCAGATACGCAGTATTTT
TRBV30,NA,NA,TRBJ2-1,CAWSALLPGNEQFF,TGTGCCTGGAGTGCCCTCCTCCCAGGGAATGAGCAGTTCTTC
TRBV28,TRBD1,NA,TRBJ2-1,CAIVTGTGSYNEQFF,TGTGCCATCGTAACCGGGACAGGGTCCTACAATGAGCAGTTCTTC
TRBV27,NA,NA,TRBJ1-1,CASSMNGQNTEAFF,TGTGCCAGCAGTATGAACGGACAGAACACTGAAGCTTTCTTT
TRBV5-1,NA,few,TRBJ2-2,CASSLDRPNTGELFF,TGCGCCAGCAGCTTGGACAGGCCGAACACCGGGGAGCTGTTTTTT
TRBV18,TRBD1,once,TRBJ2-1,CASSPGTGDHNEQFF,TGTGCCAGCTCACCAGGGACAGGGGACCACAATGAGCAGTTCTTC
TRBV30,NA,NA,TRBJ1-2,CAWSAGSATTF,TGTGCCTGGAGTGCGGGGTCTGCCACCACCTTC
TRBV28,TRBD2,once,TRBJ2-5,CASSLPPGLAALWGGQETQYF,TGTGCCAGCAGTTTGCCTCCTGGTCTAGCGGCGCTATGGGGAGGGCAAGAGACCCAGTACTTC
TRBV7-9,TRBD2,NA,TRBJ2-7,CASSSLLGTSGDSYEQYF,TGTGCCAGCAGCTCCCTCCTGGGGACTAGCGGGGACTCCTACGAGCAGTACTTC
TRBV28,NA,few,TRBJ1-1,CASSRGGRSEAFF,TGTGCCAGCAGTCGAGGCGGGAGAAGTGAAGCTTTCTTT
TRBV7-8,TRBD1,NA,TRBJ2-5,CASLRTPGQGSRETQYF,TGTGCCAGCTTACGCACCCCGGGACAGGGATCACGAGAGACCCAGTACTTC
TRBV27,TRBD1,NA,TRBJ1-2,CASRSGTDYGYTF,TGTGCCAGCAGGTCCGGGACAGACTATGGCTACACCTTC
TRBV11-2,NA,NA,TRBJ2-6,CASSLTLPGSGANVLTF,TGTGCCAGCAGCTTAACTCTCCCGGGCTCTGGGGCCAACGTCCTGACTTTC
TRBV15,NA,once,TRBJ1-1,CATSRDVGGNTEAFF,TGTGCCACCAGCAGAGATGTTGGAGGAAACACTGAAGCTTTCTTT